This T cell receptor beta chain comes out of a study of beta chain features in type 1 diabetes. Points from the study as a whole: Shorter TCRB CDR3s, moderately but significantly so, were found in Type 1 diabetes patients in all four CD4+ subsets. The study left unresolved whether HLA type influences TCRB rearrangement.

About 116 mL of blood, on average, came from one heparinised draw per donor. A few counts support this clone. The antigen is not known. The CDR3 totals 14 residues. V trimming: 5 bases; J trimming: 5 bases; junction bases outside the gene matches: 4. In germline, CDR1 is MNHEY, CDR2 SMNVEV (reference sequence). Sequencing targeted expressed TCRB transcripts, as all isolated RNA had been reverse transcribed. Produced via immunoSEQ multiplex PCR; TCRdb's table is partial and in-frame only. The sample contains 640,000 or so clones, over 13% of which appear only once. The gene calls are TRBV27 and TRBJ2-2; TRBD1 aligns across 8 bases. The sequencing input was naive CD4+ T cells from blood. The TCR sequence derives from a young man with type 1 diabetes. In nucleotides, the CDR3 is TGTGCCAGCAGTCCATACAGGGGGACCGGGGAGCTGTTTTTT. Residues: CASSPYRGTGELFF.